Following are 25 T cell receptor beta chains from one sample sequenced in a study of cytomegalovirus exposure and HLA in healthy donors. PCR primers comprised 60 Vbeta and 13 Jbeta primers. The protocol was immunoSEQ multiplex PCR, while the TCRdb copy is restricted to in-frame clones and leaves out a portion. In the table there are almost 85,000 clones, around four fifths of which are singletons. Source material: PBMCs. Source of these receptors: a male donor in good health and CMV-seropositive.

In this sample, this clone turned up a few times. The chain recombines TRBV28 with TRBJ2-7; 7 bases line up with TRBD1. The germline V gene has CDR1 MDHEN and CDR2 SYDVKM. The V gene end was trimmed by 5 bases and the J gene end by 2 bases; junction bases not matched to a gene: 9. This CDR3 has 15 residues. CDR3 coding DNA: TGTGCCAGCAGTGCCGCCGGGACAGCAACCTACGAGCAGTACTTC. The encoded protein is CASSAAGTATYEQYF.

In DNA form, the CDR3 reads TGCGCCAGCAGCTCCCTAGCGGGAGCGGGCACCGGGGAGCTGTTTTTT. It yields the protein CASSSLAGAGTGELFF. The chain links TRBV5-1 to TRBJ2-2, with TRBD2 matching 10 bases. The trim removed 3 bases at V and 4 bases at J, leaving 6 bases unmatched. The CDR3 is 16 amino acids. Germline values: CDR1 SGHRS, CDR2 YFSETQ.

On this clone: One end of the junction is discordant with germline, which a read error may explain. The rearrangement links TRBV7-9 to TRBJ1-2; 7 nucleotides agree with TRBD1. Germline-derived CDR1 and CDR2 are SEHNR and FQNEAQ (reference sequence). The length of the CDR3 is 17 residues. The CDR3 sequence is CPSSHSVDRRRFGGYTF. For the CDR3, the DNA is TGTCCCAGCAGCCACTCCGTGGACAGGCGCCGTTTCGGTGGCTACACCTTC.

The chain has TRBV6-5 and TRBJ2-7; TRBD1 is a possible D gene (6 bases). The CDR3 sequence is 15 residues long. V lost 0 bases, J lost 9 bases, and 18 bases lay in between. Per germline, CDR1 MNHEY and CDR2 SVGAGI. The CDR3 DNA reads TGTGCCAGCAGTTACTCTCCCCTACAGGGTTTCGGGCAGTACTTC. Its protein product is CASSYSPLQGFGQYF.

The rearrangement uses TRBV19 and TRBJ2-1, with 12 bases fitting TRBD2. V lost 0 bases and J lost 6; bases outside the gene matches: 12. The CDR3 length is 19 residues. Per the germline V gene, CDR1 is LNHDA and CDR2 is SQIVND (reference sequence). CDR3 DNA: TGTGCCAGTAGTATAGATCGTCAGACTAGCGGGAGTAGGGTCAATGAGCAGTTCTTC. Amino acid sequence: CASSIDRQTSGSRVNEQFF.

The chain uses TRBV27 and TRBJ2-7; the D gene is possibly TRBD1 (5 bases). The CDR3 is 15 amino acids. Deletions cut 1 base from V and 3 bases from J, with 13 bases between. Germline loops: CDR1 MNHEY, CDR2 SMNVEV (reference sequence). The DNA for the CDR3 is TGTGCCAGCAGTTTATACAGGCACCCCAACTACGAGCAGTACTTC. Translation gives CASSLYRHPNYEQYF.

The chain's CDR3 is CASSLAPGGYGYTF. The CDR3 bases are TGTGCCAGCAGCTTGGCCCCGGGGGGCTATGGCTACACCTTC. The chain couples TRBV5-4 to TRBJ1-2; tentative D call: TRBD1 (5 bases). Trimming pared 0 bases from V and 4 bases from J, leaving 10 bases between. This CDR3 is built from 14 residues. From germline, CDR1 is SGHNT and CDR2 YYREEE (reference sequence).

The J gene is TRBJ1-1, the V gene TRBV19; tentatively, D is TRBD1 (5 bases). Trimming pared 2 bases from V and 7 bases from J, leaving 17 bases between. This CDR3 contains 15 residues. Germline V gene data show CDR1 as LNHDA and CDR2 as SQIVND (reference sequence). CDR3 loop: CASSIKSWGRYEAFF. The CDR3 coding sequence is TGTGCCAGTAGTATAAAGTCTTGGGGCCGGTATGAAGCTTTCTTT.

CDR3 sequence: CASRGLAGERTYEQYF. The CDR3 region has the DNA TGTGCCAGCAGGGGACTAGCGGGGGAACGTACCTACGAGCAGTACTTC. The J gene is TRBJ2-7, the V gene TRBV7-6; 14 bases match TRBD2. The CDR3 has 16 residues. Germline V lookup: CDR1 SGHVS, CDR2 FNYEAQ. V was pared by 6 bases and J by 2 bases, with 6 bases of the junction left unmatched. Drawing the rest from reference TRBV7-6 and TRBJ2-7, the complete variable domain is GAGVSQSPRYKVTKRGQDVALRCDPISGHVSLYWYRQALGQGPEFLTYFNYEAQQDKSGLPNDRFSAERPEGSISTLTIQRTEQRDSAMYRCASRGLAGERTYEQYFGPGTRLTVT.

The chain couples TRBV7-3 to TRBJ2-2; 11 bases are a match to TRBD2. The CDR3 has 18 residues. J was trimmed by 7 bases and V by 5 bases; bases with no gene match: 15. Germline lookup yields CDR1 SGHTA and CDR2 FQGTGA. The CDR3 region is CASSPTLVAGGFHGELFF. For the CDR3, the DNA is TGTGCCAGCAGCCCGACCCTAGTAGCGGGAGGGTTCCACGGGGAGCTGTTTTTT.

J is TRBJ2-5 and V is TRBV7-8, with TRBD2 identical over 7 bases. The J call may be in error: the DNA end matches TRBJ2-7 better. CDR1 is SGHVS, CDR2 FQNEAQ, per germline. The CDR3 is 15 amino acids. In DNA form, the CDR3 reads TGTGCCAGCAGCTTAGAAGCGGGGAGGGCCTACGAGCAGTACTTC. Translation gives CASSLEAGRAYEQYF.

The chain couples TRBV9 to TRBJ2-2; D gene uncertain. Trimming cost V 0 bases and J 1 base, with 10 bases left between them. Germline V gene lookup returns CDR1 SGDLS and CDR2 YYNGEE. CDR3 length: 16 amino acids. DNA for the CDR3: TGTGCCAGCAGCGTAGCTGGCCAAATGAACACCGGGGAGCTGTTTTTT. Translating it yields CASSVAGQMNTGELFF.

This clone occurred once. The CDR3 DNA follows: TGTGCCAGCAGCACTCCGGGACTAGCGGGAGTTAGCACCGGGGAGCTGTTTTTT. Protein product: CASSTPGLAGVSTGELFF. The chain couples TRBV7-9 to TRBJ2-2, with 14 bases aligning to TRBD2. CDR1 is SEHNR and CDR2 is FQNEAQ in the germline V gene (reference sequence). The CDR3 loop spans 18 amino acids. Unmatched junction bases numbered 9, after V lost 5 bases and J lost 4 bases.

This chain joins TRBV25-1 and TRBJ1-1, with TRBD1 matching over 7 bases. This CDR3 is built from 13 residues. Looked up from germline, CDR1 is MGHDK and CDR2 is SYGVNS. The J segment lost 5 bases and the V segment lost 5 bases, leaving 5 bases of the junction unmatched. CDR3 amino acids: CASSTDRDTEAFF. Written as DNA, the CDR3 is TGTGCCAGCAGTACTGACAGGGATACTGAAGCTTTCTTT.

The chain carries TRBV28 and TRBJ2-3; 8 nucleotides agree with TRBD1. CDR1 and CDR2 from the germline V gene are MDHEN and SYDVKM. After removal of 5 bases from V and 2 bases from J, the junction contained 9 bases not matched to a gene. The CDR3 totals 16 residues. The CDR3 DNA reads as TGTGCCAGCAGTCCTGACAGGGGAGGTTTCACAGATACGCAGTATTTT. Residues: CASSPDRGGFTDTQYF. Using reference TRBV28 and TRBJ2-3 for the parts outside the CDR3, the full variable domain is DVKVTQSSRYLVKRTGEKVFLECVQDMDHENMFWYRQDPGLGLRLIYFSYDVKMKEKGDIPEGYSVSREKKERFSLILESASTNQTSMYLCASSPDRGGFTDTQYFGPGTRLTVL.

The rearrangement uses TRBV5-1 and TRBJ2-5; possible D gene TRBD2, 5 bases. The ends were cut back, 1 base at V and 4 bases at J, with 8 bases in the middle. This CDR3 spans 13 amino acids. Germline CDR1 is SGHRS and CDR2 is YFSETQ. CDR3: CASSLPEGETQYF. The CDR3 DNA reads TGCGCCAGCAGCTTGCCCGAGGGAGAGACCCAGTACTTC.

The count of this clone is one. The chain couples TRBV30 to TRBJ1-1; possibly TRBD1 for D (6 bases). Trimming left V 4 bases short and J 2 bases short, with 14 bases between. This CDR3 is built from 14 residues. The germline gives CDR1 GTSNPN, CDR2 SVGIG (reference sequence). CDR3 DNA sequence: TGTGCCTGGACACGGGGACACTTTAACACTGAAGCTTTCTTT. It specifies CAWTRGHFNTEAFF.

The chain uses TRBV25-1 and TRBJ2-7; weak D call: TRBD1 (5 bases). This CDR3 is 13 amino acids long. Per the germline V gene, CDR1 is MGHDK and CDR2 is SYGVNS. The V end lost 5 bases, the J end lost 7 bases, and 15 bases lay between the germline ends. CDR3 DNA sequence: TGTGCCAGCAGTTTCGGCAGGGCAGGGGAGCAGTACTTC. It is translated as CASSFGRAGEQYF.

Here the CDR3 DNA reads TGCGCCAGCAGCGGGGCAGGGAAGGCCGAGCAGTACTTC. Translating gives CASSGAGKAEQYF. The chain joins TRBV5-1 to TRBJ2-7; tentative D call: TRBD1 (5 bases). Between the trimmed V and J ends, which lost 4 bases and 6 bases, there was a span of 14 bases. CDR3 length equals 13 residues. Looked up from germline, CDR1 is SGHRS and CDR2 is YFSETQ.

This clone was seen once. The gene calls are TRBV28 and TRBJ1-5; 8 nucleotides agree with TRBD1. V was clipped by 7 bases and J by 3 bases; unmatched bases: 8. The CDR3 extends over 15 amino acids. Germline-derived CDR1 and CDR2 are MDHEN and SYDVKM. The CDR3 DNA sequence: TGTGCCAGCACTCCTGACAGGGGCTTCAATCAGCCCCAGCATTTT. It encodes CASTPDRGFNQPQHF.

This clone came up once. The chain recombines TRBV2 with TRBJ1-5; TRBD1 might be the D (5 bases). Germline values: CDR1 SNHLY, CDR2 FYNNEI. The CDR3 has 13 amino acids. The V end was cut by 4 bases, the J end by 4 bases, with 8 bases between. The CDR3 DNA reads as TGTGCCAGCAGTGGGGGCATAAATCAGCCCCAGCATTTT. This translates into CASSGGINQPQHF. Full variable domain (outside the CDR3, taken from reference TRBV2 and TRBJ1-5): EPEVTQTPSHQVTQMGQEVILRCVPISNHLYFYWYRQILGQKVEFLVSFYNNEISEKSEIFDDQFSVERPDGSNFTLKIRSTKLEDSAMYFCASSGGINQPQHFGDGTRLSIL.

The chain carries TRBV19 and TRBJ2-7; tentatively, D is TRBD2 (6 bases). CDR1 LNHDA and CDR2 SQIVND come from the germline V gene (reference sequence). V was clipped by 6 bases and J by 2 bases, with 20 bases between them. The CDR3 is 16 residues long. This chain's CDR3 is CASSPMGGTVAYEQYF. CDR3 sequence (DNA): TGTGCCAGTAGCCCAATGGGCGGGACGGTGGCCTACGAGCAGTACTTC.

This chain uses TRBV7-2 with TRBJ1-2, with D possibly being TRBD1 (6 bases). CDR1 and CDR2 from the germline V gene are SGHTA and FQGNSA. Trimming shortened V by 5 bases and J by 2 bases, and 15 bases separated the two germline ends. This CDR3 is built from 15 residues. The CDR3 DNA reads TGTGCCAGCAGCCCCGAGCACAGGGTAAACTATGGCTACACCTTC. It translates to CASSPEHRVNYGYTF. Complete variable domain (other parts from reference TRBV7-2 and TRBJ1-2): GAGVSQSPSNKVTEKGKDVELRCDPISGHTALYWYRQSLGQGLEFLIYFQGNSAPDKSGLPSDRFSAERTGGSVSTLTIQRTQQEDSAVYLCASSPEHRVNYGYTFGSGTRLTVV.

V and J are TRBV7-2 and TRBJ2-4, with TRBD2 matching 9 bases. Germline loops: CDR1 SGHTA, CDR2 FQGNSA. After removal of 4 bases from V and 3 bases from J, the junction contained 10 bases not matched to a gene. The CDR3 runs 17 residues. CDR3 in DNA: TGTGCCAGCAGCTCCCCCGGACTAGCGAGGGACAAAAACATTCAGTACTTC. Its protein product is CASSSPGLARDKNIQYF.

The genes are TRBV6-5 and TRBJ1-1, with D possibly matching TRBD1 (6 bases). Germline CDR1 is MNHEY and CDR2 is SVGAGI. Trimming stripped 6 bases from V and 4 bases from J, with 15 bases between. The CDR3 is made up of 14 amino acids. The chain's CDR3 is CASSPTGFATEAFF. The CDR3 DNA sequence: TGTGCCAGCAGCCCAACAGGGTTTGCCACTGAAGCTTTCTTT.